Presented here are 2 T cell receptor beta chains from one specimen sequenced in a study of patients and donors after allogeneic stem cell transplantation. A single record per CDR3 protein comes from TCRdb applying MiXCR to the RT-PCR reads. The sample contains some 200,000 distinct CDR3 sequences, 35% to 50% of which appear only once. Sequencing was done on a sample of blood, either unsorted or a sorted T cell fraction (not recorded which). The receptors shown here come from a human donor who was either an allogeneic HSCT recipient or a stem cell or donor lymphocyte infusion donor (not recorded which). It is not recorded whose cells these are; they may come from a transplant donor.

Many counts were recorded for this clonotype. The chain recombines TRBV6-2 or TRBV6-3 with TRBJ2-3; D is unresolved. Trimming left V 4 bases short and J 0 bases short, with 2 bases between. The CDR3 extends over 12 amino acids. Germline V gives CDR1 MNHEY, CDR2 SVGEGT. CDR3 residues: CASSSSTDTQYF. CDR3 coding DNA: TGTGCCAGCAGTTCTAGCACAGATACGCAGTATTTT.

The sample holds a few counts of this clonotype. This chain joins TRBV12-3 or TRBV12-4 and TRBJ1-2; D is undetermined. There are 13 residues in the CDR3. Trimming removed 6 bases from V and 8 bases from J, with 16 bases in between. DNA for the CDR3: TGTGCCAGCAGCCATGACCCAGACGGAGGCTACACCTTC. This translates into CASSHDPDGGYTF.